This T cell receptor (beta chain) came from a study of post-analysis software for immune sequencing data (dated by TCRdb to the mid-2010s). Looking at the study overall: Relapsing-remitting, secondary progressive and progressive-relapsing multiple sclerosis were recorded as disease courses, and subtype annotation was lacking for some patients. The patient repertoires were compared against some twelve previously published healthy control repertoires obtained from donors aged about 6 to 28 years. A subset of samples was prepared in parallel using single-end sample barcoding, then pooled and co-amplified after Illumina adapter ligation.

To demonstrate the VDJtools post-analysis software, the study profiled TCR beta repertoires from the peripheral blood of 10 to 15 young patients with multiple sclerosis. The multiple sclerosis patients were children and adolescents ranging in age from 6 to 15 years. Libraries were prepared through PCR. The instrument given in TCRdb is Illumina HiSeq 2500. Unique molecular identifiers were incorporated into TCR beta cDNA libraries to reduce PCR and sequencing biases. Roughly 500,000 cDNA molecules were obtained for every 1 to 10 million input T cells, so each molecule roughly corresponded to one T cell. The patient libraries were prepared and sequenced with the same protocol used for the earlier healthy control dataset. Within a given batch, samples were prepared together, multiplexed and sequenced on the same HiSeq lane. The study's own analysis went as follows. MIGEC handled the raw barcoded reads, throwing out single-read molecular identifier groups before consensus assembly and CDR3 extraction. Clonotype tables were post-analysed with VDJtools, and diversity was normalized by down-sampling all datasets to the smallest sample size. In repertoire overlap clustering, CDR3 amino acid sequences, but not nucleotide sequences, were matched to correct batch-related cross-sample contamination. Using fastp trimming at Q25 and MiXCR clonotype assembly, TCRdb reanalyzed the public sequencing data and kept in-frame beta chains. When rows share a CDR3 protein, they turn into one entry using the most common DNA and genes. TCRdb's processing, not the authors' own work, is the source of the V and J calls. This sample gives approximately 570,000 distinct CDR3 sequences in total; around 47% of them show up just once. More than 1.5% of the sample goes to the ten largest clones.

This clonotype has a handful of counts. No cognate antigen has been identified for it. No base quality values were provided; no much bigger clone lies one nucleotide off. Based on the germline V gene, the CDR1 and CDR2 sequences are SGHRS and YFSETQ. There are 16 amino acids in the CDR3, from cysteine to phenylalanine inclusive. CDR3 DNA is the only sequence kept; it has 48 bases, read in frame from the first base. Germline trimming: 4 bases from V, 0 bases from J; junction bases outside gene matches: 5. The study at large found these results: Four or five TRBV segments, including TRBV5-6, TRBV5-1 and TRBV20-1, were significantly more frequent in patients than controls. Significantly lower normalized Chao1 diversity was found in multiple sclerosis patients than in controls, suggesting substantial peripheral T-cell clonal expansion. The multiple sclerosis patient group was slightly younger than the control group. Direct clustering with F measure showed strong co-clustering of samples prepared in the same batch, prompting a batch-effect correction.

Sequenced: blood. This receptor was identified in a girl aged 10 to 17 with multiple sclerosis. This chain is built from TRBV5-1 and TRBJ2-3; 10 bases in the junction line up with TRBD2. At the DNA level, the sequence is TGCGCCAGCAGCCCCACTAGCGGGGCGAGCACAGATACGCAGTATTTT. This sequence encodes CASSPTSGASTDTQYF.